What follows are 28 T cell receptor beta chains derived from one specimen sequenced in a study of identifying expanded T cells in peripheral blood. The table came from immunoSEQ multiplex PCR; TCRdb's copy has only in-frame clones and leaves some out. The repertoire holds around 120,000 clones, with 86% as singletons. The specimen sequenced was blood. The receptors shown here come from a person aged 18-70 years in good health.

V usage is TRBV7-8 and J usage is TRBJ2-7, with D perhaps matching TRBD2 (6 bases). CDR1 and CDR2 (germline): SGHVS, FQNEAQ. Trimming removed 6 bases from V and 2 bases from J, with 11 bases in between. The CDR3 is 13 amino acids. The CDR3 region is CASSRGTPYEQYF. The CDR3 DNA is TGTGCCAGCAGTCGCGGGACGCCCTACGAGCAGTACTTC.

The chain combines TRBV6-5 with TRBJ1-1; D is uncertain. CDR3 size: 11 residues. In germline, CDR1 is MNHEY, CDR2 SVGAGI. The CDR3 loop is CAEKGNGEAFF. CDR3 sequence (DNA): TGTGCGGAGAAAGGGAACGGTGAAGCTTTCTTT.

The chain recombines TRBV18 with TRBJ2-7, with 8 bases matching TRBD2. Germline V lookup: CDR1 KGHSH, CDR2 LQKENI. The CDR3 length is 14 residues. J was trimmed by 5 bases and V by 1 base; bases with no gene match: 4. The CDR3 DNA reads TGTGCCAGCTCACCACTGGGACTAGGGAACGAGCAGTACTTC. Its translation is CASSPLGLGNEQYF.

Comment on this clone: Compared with germline, one end of the junction differs, possibly owing to a read error. The chain is built from TRBV30 and TRBJ2-1; TRBD2 matches at 10 bases. The CDR3 is 12 residues long. In germline, CDR1 is GTSNPN, CDR2 SVGIG (reference sequence). This CDR3 reads CAWSVGAGGQVF. The CDR3 DNA reads as TGTGCCTGGAGTGTAGGAGCGGGGGGGCAAGTCTTC.

There are a few counts of this clone. This chain links TRBV4-1 with TRBJ2-5; TRBD2 matches at 7 bases. The junction had 9 bases not matched to a gene; V was cut back by 3 bases and J by 5 bases. CDR1 is MGHRA, CDR2 YSYEKL, per germline. This CDR3 contains 15 residues. The CDR3 loop reads CASSHPPSGLETQYF. CDR3 nucleotide sequence: TGCGCCAGCAGCCACCCCCCTAGCGGATTGGAGACCCAGTACTTC.

The CDR3 region is CASSPVGGGDRNEQFF. CDR3 sequence (DNA): TGTGCCAGCAGCCCCGTGGGTGGTGGGGACCGCAATGAGCAGTTCTTC. The chain recombines TRBV5-6 with TRBJ2-1; possibly TRBD1 or TRBD2 for D (5 bases each). The germline V gene has CDR1 SGHDT and CDR2 YYEEEE. With 4 bases removed from V and 6 bases from J, the gap between germline ends came to 20 bases. The CDR3 runs to 16 residues.

Written as DNA, the CDR3 is TGTGCCAGCAGTTACCGGACAGGGAGGGTAGAGACCCAGTACTTC. It yields the protein CASSYRTGRVETQYF. The chain combines TRBV6-5 with TRBJ2-5; TRBD1 might be the D (8 bases). Trimming took off 2 bases at V and 4 bases at J, with 14 bases between the two ends. This CDR3 has 15 amino acids. CDR1 MNHEY and CDR2 SVGAGI come from the germline V gene.

This clone is a singleton in its sample. The gene calls are TRBV7-3 and TRBJ2-7; 7 bases fit TRBD1. Trimming cost V 6 bases and J 0 bases; bases outside gene matches: 2. The length of the CDR3 is 13 residues. Germline assignment: CDR1 SGHTA and CDR2 FQGTGA. The DNA for the CDR3 is TGTGCCAGCAGTGGGACAGCCTCCTACGAGCAGTACTTC. This translates into CASSGTASYEQYF. The full variable domain, completed using reference TRBV7-3 and TRBJ2-7, is GAGVSQTPSNKVTEKGKYVELRCDPISGHTALYWYRQSLGQGPEFLIYFQGTGAADDSGLPNDRFFAVRPEGSVSTLKIQRTERGDSAVYLCASSGTASYEQYFGPGTRLTVT.

This clone was counted at least ten times. One end of the junction is discordant with germline, which a read error may explain. The rearrangement links TRBV4-2 to TRBJ1-1; 8 nucleotides agree with TRBD1. This CDR3 spans 14 amino acids. Per the germline V gene, CDR1 is LGHNA and CDR2 is YNFKEQ. The CDR3, as DNA: TGTGCCAGCAGACAAGACAGGGGCAGAACTGAAGCTTTCTTT. Protein product: CASRQDRGRTEAFF.

The gene calls are TRBV2 and TRBJ1-2; TRBD1 matches 9 bases. The V gene's germline CDR1 is SNHLY and CDR2 FYNNEI. With 6 bases clipped from V and 7 bases from J, the junction kept 6 bases outside the gene matches. The CDR3 runs 13 residues. As DNA, the CDR3 is TGTGCCAGCAGGACAGGGACAGGGTTTGGCTACACCTTC. Amino acid sequence: CASRTGTGFGYTF.

The V call is TRBV10-3, the J call TRBJ2-7; 7 bases are a match to TRBD1. The V gene end was trimmed by 10 bases and the J gene end by 2 bases; junction bases not matched to a gene: 5. The CDR3 extends over 12 amino acids. Germline CDR1 and CDR2: ENHRY and SYGVKD. The CDR3, as DNA: TGTGCCACCCGACAGGGTCCCTACGAGCAGTACTTC. The encoded protein is CATRQGPYEQYF.

This chain connects TRBV5-4 to TRBJ2-5; a weak D match, TRBD2 (5 bases). CDR1 is SGHNT and CDR2 is YYREEE in the germline V gene (reference sequence). The V and J ends lost 4 bases and 5 bases respectively, with 15 bases between them. The CDR3 is 14 amino acids. Written as DNA, the CDR3 is TGTGCCAGCAGCGATTCACAAGGGAGTGAGACCCAGTACTTC. Protein sequence: CASSDSQGSETQYF.

The chain carries TRBV7-2 and TRBJ2-1, with TRBD2 as a possible D gene (6 bases). This CDR3 spans 15 amino acids. Germline-derived CDR1 and CDR2 are SGHTA and FQGNSA. Trimming stripped 3 bases from V and 2 bases from J, with 11 bases between. The CDR3 DNA reads TGTGCCAGCAGCTTGGGGGGAAAAGCCTACAATGAGCAGTTCTTC. This encodes CASSLGGKAYNEQFF.

The gene calls are TRBV6-1 and TRBJ2-2; D uncertain. This CDR3 has 15 residues. Germline V gene sequence: CDR1 MNHNS, CDR2 SASEGT. V lost 6 bases to trimming and J lost 0 bases, with 11 bases between them. The DNA for the CDR3 is TGTGCCAGCAGGGGCAGCGCAACGAACACCGGGGAGCTGTTTTTT. As protein: CASRGSATNTGELFF.

This clone was seen once. This rearrangement joins TRBV9 to TRBJ2-3; D may be TRBD1 or TRBD2 (5 bases each). Between the trimmed V and J ends, which lost 0 bases and 2 bases, there was a span of 7 bases. The CDR3 sequence is 14 residues long. Germline CDR1 is SGDLS and CDR2 is YYNGEE. The CDR3 nucleotides read TGTGCCAGCAGCGTAGGGGGGACCACAGATACGCAGTATTTT. This gives the protein CASSVGGTTDTQYF. The full variable domain, its missing parts supplied by reference TRBV9 and TRBJ2-3, is DSGVTQTPKHLITATGQRVTLRCSPRSGDLSVYWYQQSLDQGLQFLIQYYNGEERAKGNILERFSAQQFPDLHSELNLSSLELGDSALYFCASSVGGTTDTQYFGPGTRLTVL.

The rearrangement uses TRBV28 and TRBJ2-1; 8 nucleotides line up with TRBD2. This CDR3 has 16 amino acids. Trimming at V came to 5 bases and at J to 5 bases, leaving 11 bases not matched to a gene. Germline CDR1 reads MDHEN; CDR2 reads SYDVKM. CDR3 in amino acids: CASSSGLAGFNNEQFF. The CDR3, as DNA: TGTGCCAGCAGTAGCGGGCTAGCGGGCTTTAACAATGAGCAGTTCTTC.

DNA of the CDR3: TGTGCCAGCAGAGAGCCCGCGAACACCGGGGAGCTGTTTTTT. Amino acid sequence: CASREPANTGELFF. The chain couples TRBV25-1 to TRBJ2-2; D call uncertain. This CDR3 is 14 amino acids long. The V end lost 6 bases, the J end lost 0 bases, and 8 bases lay between the germline ends. Germline V gives CDR1 MGHDK, CDR2 SYGVNS.

V usage is TRBV13 and J usage is TRBJ1-1, with a possible D match to TRBD1 (5 bases). V was shortened by 1 base and J by 5 bases, with 11 bases between the two germline ends. The CDR3 totals 14 residues. Germline V gene data show CDR1 as PRHDT and CDR2 as FYEKMQ (reference sequence). CDR3 residues: CASSLAREKTEAFF. DNA of the CDR3: TGTGCCAGCAGCTTAGCCAGGGAGAAGACTGAAGCTTTCTTT.

The J gene is TRBJ2-2, the V gene TRBV11-2, with 8 nucleotides matching TRBD2. V was clipped by 5 bases and J by 7 bases; unmatched bases: 3. Germline CDR1 is SGHAT and CDR2 is FQNNGV. The CDR3 has 13 residues. CDR3 nucleotides: TGTGCCAGCAGCAATCTAGCGGGCGGGGAGCTGTTTTTT. This gives the protein CASSNLAGGELFF. The full variable domain, completed using reference TRBV11-2 and TRBJ2-2, is EAGVAQSPRYKIIEKRQSVAFWCNPISGHATLYWYQQILGQGPKLLIQFQNNGVVDDSQLPKDRFSAERLKGVDSTLKIQPAKLEDSAVYLCASSNLAGGELFFGEGSRLTVL.

The chain is built from TRBV28 and TRBJ2-7; D is possibly TRBD1 or TRBD2 (5 bases each). Trimming shortened V by 4 bases and J by 1 base, and 14 bases separated the two germline ends. The CDR3 spans 15 residues. CDR1 MDHEN and CDR2 SYDVKM come from the germline V gene. CDR3 in DNA: TGTGCCAGCAGTTCCCCCTCAGGGAGTTCCTACGAGCAGTACTTC. It codes for CASSSPSGSSYEQYF. The full variable domain, its missing parts supplied by reference TRBV28 and TRBJ2-7, is DVKVTQSSRYLVKRTGEKVFLECVQDMDHENMFWYRQDPGLGLRLIYFSYDVKMKEKGDIPEGYSVSREKKERFSLILESASTNQTSMYLCASSSPSGSSYEQYFGPGTRLTVT.

A few counts support this clone. The CDR3 loop reads CASSQEFGTTSEQFF. CDR3 coding DNA: TGCGCCAGCAGCCAAGAATTCGGGACTACCAGTGAGCAGTTCTTC. The rearrangement joins TRBV4-3 to TRBJ2-1; 7 nucleotides match TRBD2. The ends lost 0 bases at V and 9 bases at J; junction bases unmatched: 8. Germline loops: CDR1 LGHNA, CDR2 YSLEER. The CDR3 sequence is 15 residues long.

This clone is a singleton in its sample. This sequence joins TRBV12-5 and TRBJ1-5; D gene ambiguous. The V end lost 1 base, the J end lost 1 base, and 2 bases lay between the germline ends. Germline V CDR1 and CDR2: LGHNT, FRNRAP. The CDR3 runs to 13 residues. The DNA for the CDR3 is TGTGCTAGTGGTTTGGACAGCAATCAGCCCCAGCATTTT. This sequence encodes CASGLDSNQPQHF.

The J gene is TRBJ1-1, the V gene TRBV5-4, with D perhaps matching TRBD1 (6 bases). V was pared by 4 bases and J by 4 bases, with 23 bases between. The CDR3 is made up of 17 amino acids. CDR1 SGHNT and CDR2 YYREEE come from the germline V gene (reference sequence). CDR3 amino acids: CASSIPRDTRGSTEAFF. The CDR3 DNA reads TGTGCCAGCAGCATCCCCCGGGACACACGAGGGTCCACTGAAGCTTTCTTT.

This clone appeared a single time. The chain joins TRBV4-3 to TRBJ2-6; a possible D gene is TRBD2 (6 bases). From germline, CDR1 is LGHNA and CDR2 YSLEER. The CDR3 loop spans 16 amino acids. The ends were cut back, 0 bases at V and 2 bases at J, with 8 bases in the middle. CDR3 bases: TGCGCCAGCAGCCAAGAAGGAGGGGCTGGGGCCAACGTCCTGACTTTC. This sequence encodes CASSQEGGAGANVLTF.

The V call is TRBV29-1, the J call TRBJ2-3; unclear D gene. V was clipped by 1 base and J by 2 bases, with 16 bases between them. Germline CDR1 is SQVTM and CDR2 is ANQGSEA. The CDR3 sequence is 16 residues long. This chain's CDR3 is CSVEGRSYGATDTQYF. DNA of the CDR3: TGCAGCGTTGAAGGACGGAGTTATGGAGCCACAGATACGCAGTATTTT.

On this clone: Other nucleotide sequences from this sample produce the same CDR3. V gene TRBV6-6 combines with J gene TRBJ1-5, with D uncertain. CDR3 size: 15 residues. V lost 0 bases and J lost 2, with 8 bases in between. Germline lookup yields CDR1 MNHNY and CDR2 SVGAGI (reference sequence). The CDR3 loop is CASSYSSTRNQPQHF. CDR3 bases: TGTGCCAGCAGTTACTCCTCGACTCGCAATCAGCCCCAGCATTTT.

This clone occurred once. The V call is TRBV7-6, the J call TRBJ2-7; D is perhaps TRBD1 or TRBD2 (5 bases each). In germline, CDR1 is SGHVS, CDR2 FNYEAQ. V shed 1 base and J shed 2 bases, with 12 bases lying between them. The CDR3 sequence is 15 residues long. The CDR3 here is CASSLVGDATYEQYF. The CDR3 nucleotides read TGTGCCAGCAGCTTAGTAGGGGACGCAACCTACGAGCAGTACTTC.

This sequence joins TRBV7-2 and TRBJ1-5; D gene uncertain. This CDR3 is 15 amino acids long. Germline lookup yields CDR1 SGHTA and CDR2 FQGNSA. Trimming shortened V by 0 bases and J by 4 bases, and 10 bases separated the two germline ends. The CDR3: CASSLALLGNQPQHF. The DNA of the CDR3 is TGTGCCAGCAGCTTAGCGCTTTTGGGGAATCAGCCCCAGCATTTT.